The source of this T cell receptor beta chain is a study of T cells after yellow fever vaccination. In the study overall: SMART-Seq v4 Ultra Low Input handled preparation of low-cell-number fractions.

TCRdb ran MiXCR on the 5' RACE reads and lists one entry per CDR3 protein. The sample lists a few hundred thousand distinct CDR3 sequences; approximately 6.8% were seen once. The CDR3 contains 15 residues. Germline V gives CDR1 LGHNA, CDR2 YSLEER. The ends were cut back, 3 bases at V and 7 bases at J, with 13 bases in the middle. Here the sequenced sample was CD4+ T cells sorted from PBMCs, taken on the day of the yellow fever booster vaccination. J is TRBJ2-6 and V is TRBV4-3; possibly TRBD2 for D (5 bases). The source is a man aged 25-45 years who received the YFV17D yellow fever vaccine. The CDR3 region is CASSHGGGEANVLTF. CDR3 nucleotide sequence: TGCGCCAGCAGCCACGGAGGTGGGGAAGCCAACGTCCTGACTTTC.